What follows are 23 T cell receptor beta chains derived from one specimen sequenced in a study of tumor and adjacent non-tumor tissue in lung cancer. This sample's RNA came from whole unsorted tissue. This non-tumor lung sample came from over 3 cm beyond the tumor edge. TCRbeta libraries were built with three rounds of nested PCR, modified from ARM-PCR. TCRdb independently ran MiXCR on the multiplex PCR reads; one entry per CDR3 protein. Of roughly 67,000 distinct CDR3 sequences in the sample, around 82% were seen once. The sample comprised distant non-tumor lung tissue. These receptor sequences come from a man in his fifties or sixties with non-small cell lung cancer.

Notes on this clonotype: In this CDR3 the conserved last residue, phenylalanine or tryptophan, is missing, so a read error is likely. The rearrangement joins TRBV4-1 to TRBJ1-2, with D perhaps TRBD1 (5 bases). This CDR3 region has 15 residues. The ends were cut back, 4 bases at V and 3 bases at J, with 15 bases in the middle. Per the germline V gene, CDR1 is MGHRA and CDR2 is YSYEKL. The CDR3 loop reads CASSPRQGNYYGYTS. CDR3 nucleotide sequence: TGCGCCAGCAGCCCCAGGCAGGGTAACTACTATGGCTACACCTCC.

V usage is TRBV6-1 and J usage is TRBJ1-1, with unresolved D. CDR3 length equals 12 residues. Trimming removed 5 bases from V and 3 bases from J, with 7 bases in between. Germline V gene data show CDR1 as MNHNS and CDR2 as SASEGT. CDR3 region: CASSRMDTEAFF. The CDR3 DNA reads TGTGCCAGCAGTCGCATGGACACTGAAGCTTTCTTT.

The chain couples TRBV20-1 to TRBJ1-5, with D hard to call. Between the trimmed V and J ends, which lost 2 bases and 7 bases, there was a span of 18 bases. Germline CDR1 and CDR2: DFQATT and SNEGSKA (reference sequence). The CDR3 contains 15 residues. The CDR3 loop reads CSARPLDKVIQPQHF. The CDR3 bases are TGCAGTGCTAGACCCTTAGACAAGGTGATCCAGCCCCAGCATTTT.

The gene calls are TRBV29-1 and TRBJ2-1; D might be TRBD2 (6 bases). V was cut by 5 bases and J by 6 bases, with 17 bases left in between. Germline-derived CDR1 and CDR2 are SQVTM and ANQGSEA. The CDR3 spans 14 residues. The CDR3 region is CSVPTIGSVNEQFF. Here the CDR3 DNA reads TGCAGCGTTCCGACTATCGGGAGTGTCAATGAGCAGTTCTTC.

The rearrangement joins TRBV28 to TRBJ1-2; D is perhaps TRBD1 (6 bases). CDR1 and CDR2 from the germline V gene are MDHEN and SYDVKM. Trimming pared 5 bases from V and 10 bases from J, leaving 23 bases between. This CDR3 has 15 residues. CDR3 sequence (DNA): TGTGCCAGCAGTCTGTCGGGCAGGGGACTGGATGACTACACCTTC. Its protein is CASSLSGRGLDDYTF.

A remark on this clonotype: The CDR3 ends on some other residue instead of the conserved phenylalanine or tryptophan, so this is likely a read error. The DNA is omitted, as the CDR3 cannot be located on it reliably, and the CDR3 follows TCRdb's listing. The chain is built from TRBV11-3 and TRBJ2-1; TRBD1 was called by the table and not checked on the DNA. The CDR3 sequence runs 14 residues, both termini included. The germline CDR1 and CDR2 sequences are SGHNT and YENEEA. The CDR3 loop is CARSPGGEGNEQLL.

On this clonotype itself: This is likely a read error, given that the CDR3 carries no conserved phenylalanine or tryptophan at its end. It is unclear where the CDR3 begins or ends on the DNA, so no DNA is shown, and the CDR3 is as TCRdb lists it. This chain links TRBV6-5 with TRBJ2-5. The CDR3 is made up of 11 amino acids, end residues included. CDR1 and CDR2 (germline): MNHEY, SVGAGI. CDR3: CARWSLETRYI.

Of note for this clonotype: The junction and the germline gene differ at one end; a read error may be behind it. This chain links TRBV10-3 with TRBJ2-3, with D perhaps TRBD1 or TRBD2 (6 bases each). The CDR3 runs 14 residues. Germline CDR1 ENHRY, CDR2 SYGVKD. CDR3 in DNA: TGTGCCTTCAGTGAGGGGGGTCCCATTGATACGCAGTATTTT. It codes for CAFSEGGPIDTQYF.

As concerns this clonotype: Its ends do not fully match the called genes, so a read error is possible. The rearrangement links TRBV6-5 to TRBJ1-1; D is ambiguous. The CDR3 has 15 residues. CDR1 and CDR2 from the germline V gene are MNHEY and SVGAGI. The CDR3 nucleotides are TGTGCCAGCACTTACTCCCGGAGGCGTGGGGTTGAAGCTTTCTTT. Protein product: CASTYSRRRGVEAFF.

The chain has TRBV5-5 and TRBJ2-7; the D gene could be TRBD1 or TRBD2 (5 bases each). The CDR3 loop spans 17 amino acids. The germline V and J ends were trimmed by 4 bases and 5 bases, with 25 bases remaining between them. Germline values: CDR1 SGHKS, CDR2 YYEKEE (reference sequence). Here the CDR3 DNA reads TGTGCCAGCAGCGGCACGGGGCGTGACCTTATGATGCACGAGCAGTACTTC. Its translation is CASSGTGRDLMMHEQYF.

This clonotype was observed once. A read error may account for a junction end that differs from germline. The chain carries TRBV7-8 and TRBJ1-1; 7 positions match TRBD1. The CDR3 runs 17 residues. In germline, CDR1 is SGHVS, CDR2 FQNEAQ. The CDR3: CASSLDGDSWENTEAFF. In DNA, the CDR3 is TGTGCCAGTAGCTTAGATGGGGACAGCTGGGAAAACACTGAAGCTTTCTTT.

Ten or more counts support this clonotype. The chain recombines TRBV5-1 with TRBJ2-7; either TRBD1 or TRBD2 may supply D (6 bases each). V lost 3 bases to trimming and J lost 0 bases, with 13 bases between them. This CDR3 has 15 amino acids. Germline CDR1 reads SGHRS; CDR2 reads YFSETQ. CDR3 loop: CASSSGDFSSYEQYF. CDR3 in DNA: TGCGCCAGCAGCTCAGGGGACTTTTCCTCCTACGAGCAGTACTTC.

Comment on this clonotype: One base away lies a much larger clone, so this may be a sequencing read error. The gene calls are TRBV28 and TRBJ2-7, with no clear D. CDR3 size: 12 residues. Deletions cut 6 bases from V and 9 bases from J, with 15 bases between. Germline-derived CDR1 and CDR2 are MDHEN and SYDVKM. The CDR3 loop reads CASRLGSSGQYF. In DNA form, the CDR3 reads TGTGCCAGCAGGTTAGGCTCCTCCGGGCAGTACTTC.

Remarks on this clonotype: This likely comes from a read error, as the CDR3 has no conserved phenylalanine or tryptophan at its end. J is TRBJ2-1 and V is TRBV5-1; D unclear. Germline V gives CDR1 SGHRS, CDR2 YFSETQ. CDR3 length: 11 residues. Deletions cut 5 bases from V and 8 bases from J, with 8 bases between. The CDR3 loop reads CASRRQDEQFL. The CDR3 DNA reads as TGCGCCAGCAGGCGGCAGGATGAGCAGTTCCTC.

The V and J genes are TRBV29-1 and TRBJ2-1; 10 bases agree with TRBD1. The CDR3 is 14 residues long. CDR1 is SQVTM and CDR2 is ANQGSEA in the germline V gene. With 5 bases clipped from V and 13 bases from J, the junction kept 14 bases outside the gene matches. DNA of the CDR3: TGCAGCGTTCAGGGACAGGGGACGGCCCTCGAACAGTTCTTC. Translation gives CSVQGQGTALEQFF.

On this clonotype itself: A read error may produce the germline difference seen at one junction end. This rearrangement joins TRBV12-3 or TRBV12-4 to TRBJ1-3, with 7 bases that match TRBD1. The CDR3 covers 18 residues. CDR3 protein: CASTPDRWSSYSRNTIYF. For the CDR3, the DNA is TGTGCGAGCACACCGGACAGGTGGAGTTCCTACTCTAGAAACACCATATATTTT.

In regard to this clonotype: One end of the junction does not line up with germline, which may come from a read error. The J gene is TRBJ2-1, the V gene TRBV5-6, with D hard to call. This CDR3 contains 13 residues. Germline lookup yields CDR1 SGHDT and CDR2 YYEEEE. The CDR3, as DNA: TGTGCCAGCAGCTTGGCCCAGCACAATGAACAGTCCTTC. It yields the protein CASSLAQHNEQSF. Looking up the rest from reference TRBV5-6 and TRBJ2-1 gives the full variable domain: DAGVTQSPTHLIKTRGQQVTLRCSPKSGHDTVSWYQQALGQGPQFIFQYYEEEERQRGNFPDRFSGHQFPNYSSELNVNALLLGDSALYLCASSLAQHNEQSFGPGTRLTVL.

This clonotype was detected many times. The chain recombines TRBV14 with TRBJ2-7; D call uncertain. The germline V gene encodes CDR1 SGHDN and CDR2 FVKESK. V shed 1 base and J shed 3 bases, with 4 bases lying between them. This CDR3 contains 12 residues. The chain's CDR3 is CASSQGYYEQYF. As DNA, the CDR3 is TGTGCCAGCAGCCAAGGTTACTACGAGCAGTACTTC.

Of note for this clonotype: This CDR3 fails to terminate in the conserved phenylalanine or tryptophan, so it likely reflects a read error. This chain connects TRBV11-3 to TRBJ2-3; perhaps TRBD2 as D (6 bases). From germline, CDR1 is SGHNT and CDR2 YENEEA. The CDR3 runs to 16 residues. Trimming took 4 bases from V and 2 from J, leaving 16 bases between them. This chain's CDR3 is CASSSGLTDNTDTQYS. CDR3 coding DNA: TGTGCCAGCAGCTCCGGACTAACAGATAACACAGATACGCAGTATTCT.

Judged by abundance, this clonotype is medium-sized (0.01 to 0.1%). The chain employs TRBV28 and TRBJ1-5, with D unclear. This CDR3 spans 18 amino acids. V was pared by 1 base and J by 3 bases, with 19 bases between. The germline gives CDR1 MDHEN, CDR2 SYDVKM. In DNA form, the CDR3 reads TGTGCCAGCAGTTTATTTACGTTTCAGGCGGGATTCAATCAGCCCCAGCATTTT. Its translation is CASSLFTFQAGFNQPQHF.

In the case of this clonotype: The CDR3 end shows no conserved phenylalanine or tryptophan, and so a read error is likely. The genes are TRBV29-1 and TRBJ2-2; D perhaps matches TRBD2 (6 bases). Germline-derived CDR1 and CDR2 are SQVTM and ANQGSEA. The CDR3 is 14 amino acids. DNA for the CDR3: TGCACCGCCTACCCTAGGGTCGGGGGCGGGGAGCTGTTTTCT. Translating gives CTAYPRVGGGELFS.

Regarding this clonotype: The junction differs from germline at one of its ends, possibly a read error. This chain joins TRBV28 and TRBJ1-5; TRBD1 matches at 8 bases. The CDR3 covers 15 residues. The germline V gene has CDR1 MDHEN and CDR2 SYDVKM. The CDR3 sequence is CVSSFPRGRAQPQHF. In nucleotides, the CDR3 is TGTGTCAGCAGTTTCCCCAGGGGGCGAGCTCAGCCCCAGCATTTT.

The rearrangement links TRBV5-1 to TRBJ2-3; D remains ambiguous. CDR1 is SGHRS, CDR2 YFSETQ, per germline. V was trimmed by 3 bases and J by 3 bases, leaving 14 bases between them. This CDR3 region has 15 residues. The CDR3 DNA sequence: TGCGCCAGCAGCTCTCACACCCTGGGAACAGATACGCAGTATTTT. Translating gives CASSSHTLGTDTQYF.